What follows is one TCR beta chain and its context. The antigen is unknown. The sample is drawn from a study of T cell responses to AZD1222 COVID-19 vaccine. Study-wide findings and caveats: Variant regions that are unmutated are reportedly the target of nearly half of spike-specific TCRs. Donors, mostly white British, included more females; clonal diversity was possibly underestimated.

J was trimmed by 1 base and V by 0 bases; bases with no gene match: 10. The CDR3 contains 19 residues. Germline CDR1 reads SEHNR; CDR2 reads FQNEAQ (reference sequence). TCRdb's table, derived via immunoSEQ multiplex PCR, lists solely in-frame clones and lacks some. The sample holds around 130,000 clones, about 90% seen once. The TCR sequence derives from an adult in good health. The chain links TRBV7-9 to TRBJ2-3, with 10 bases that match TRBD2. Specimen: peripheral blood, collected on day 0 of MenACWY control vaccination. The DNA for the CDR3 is TGTGCCAGCAGCTTAGCAGGTCTAGCGGGAGAGAGGGGCACAGATACGCAGTATTTT. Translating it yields CASSLAGLAGERGTDTQYF.